These 5 T cell receptor beta chains were all obtained from the same sample, sequenced in a study of monozygotic twins with inflammatory bowel disease. TCRdb reprocessed the 5' RACE reads and reports one entry per CDR3 protein, with no DNA. The sample table sets out about 420,000 distinct CDR3 sequences. Specimen: blood. These receptors were taken from a human donor with ulcerative colitis or Crohn's disease, or a healthy co-twin of an affected twin (not recorded which).

The chain couples TRBV20-1 to TRBJ1-3; TCRdb selects TRBD1, and the lack of DNA leaves this call unchecked. This CDR3 contains 14 residues. CDR1 DFQATT and CDR2 SNEGSKA come from the germline V gene (reference sequence). The CDR3 sequence: CSAAPTGHGNTIYF.

V is TRBV18 and J is TRBJ2-3. The CDR3 length is 14 residues. Germline CDR1 reads KGHSH; CDR2 reads LQKENI. The CDR3 region is CASSQGLATDTQYF. The full variable domain, in which reference TRBV18 and TRBJ2-3 provide the parts outside the CDR3, is NAGVMQNPRHLVRRRGQEARLRCSPMKGHSHVYWYRQLPEEGLKFMVYLQKENIIDESGMPKERFSAEFPKEGPSILRIQQVVRGDSAAYFCASSQGLATDTQYFGPGTRLTVL.

The V call is TRBV11-2, the J call TRBJ2-3; TCRdb picks TRBD2, but there is no DNA to check that call. This CDR3 spans 16 amino acids. The germline V gene encodes CDR1 SGHAT and CDR2 FQNNGV. CDR3 protein: CASSITAGGVTDTQYF. The entire variable domain, with the rest obtained from reference TRBV11-2 and TRBJ2-3, is as follows: EAGVAQSPRYKIIEKRQSVAFWCNPISGHATLYWYQQILGQGPKLLIQFQNNGVVDDSQLPKDRFSAERLKGVDSTLKIQPAKLEDSAVYLCASSITAGGVTDTQYFGPGTRLTVL.

The chain carries TRBV29-1 and TRBJ2-2; TCRdb proposes TRBD1, but this gene call is untestable without DNA. Germline V lookup: CDR1 SQVTM, CDR2 ANQGSEA. This CDR3 contains 14 residues. This CDR3 reads CSATDRGGIGELFF.

The rearrangement joins TRBV11-2 to TRBJ2-1; there is no DNA to check the TCRdb D call of TRBD1. Per the germline V gene, CDR1 is SGHAT and CDR2 is FQNNGV. The CDR3 runs 17 residues. CDR3 sequence: CASKDPGVGGPYNEQFF.